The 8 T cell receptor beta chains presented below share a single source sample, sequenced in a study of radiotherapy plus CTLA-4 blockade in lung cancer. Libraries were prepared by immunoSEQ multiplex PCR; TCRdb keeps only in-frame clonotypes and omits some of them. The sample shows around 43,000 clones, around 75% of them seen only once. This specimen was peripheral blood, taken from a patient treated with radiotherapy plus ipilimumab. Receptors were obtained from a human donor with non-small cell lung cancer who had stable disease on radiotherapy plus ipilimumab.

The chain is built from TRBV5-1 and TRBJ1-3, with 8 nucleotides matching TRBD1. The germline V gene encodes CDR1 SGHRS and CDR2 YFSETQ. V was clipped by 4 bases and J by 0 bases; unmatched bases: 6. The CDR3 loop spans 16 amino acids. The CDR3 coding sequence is TGCGCCAGCAGCACCTTGACAGGGGCCTCTGGAAACACCATATATTTT. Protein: CASSTLTGASGNTIYF. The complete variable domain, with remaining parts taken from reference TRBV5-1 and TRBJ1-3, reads KAGVTQTPRYLIKTRGQQVTLSCSPISGHRSVSWYQQTPGQGLQFLFEYFSETQRNKGNFPGRFSGRQFSNSRSEMNVSTLELGDSALYLCASSTLTGASGNTIYFGEGSWLTVV.

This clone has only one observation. CDR3 sequence (DNA): TGTGCCAGCAGCCGACAGGGGACCACTGAAGCTTTCTTT. Translated: CASSRQGTTEAFF. The chain uses TRBV5-5 and TRBJ1-1; 8 bases line up with TRBD1. The CDR3 runs 13 residues. The V gene's germline CDR1 is SGHKS and CDR2 YYEKEE (reference sequence). V lost 4 bases to trimming and J lost 4 bases; unmatched junction nucleotides: 3.

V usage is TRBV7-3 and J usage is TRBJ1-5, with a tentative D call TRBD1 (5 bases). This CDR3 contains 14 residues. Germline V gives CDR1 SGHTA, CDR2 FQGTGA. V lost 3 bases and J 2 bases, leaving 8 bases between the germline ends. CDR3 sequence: CASSFDSGNQPQHF. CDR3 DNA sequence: TGTGCCAGCAGCTTTGACAGCGGCAATCAGCCCCAGCATTTT.

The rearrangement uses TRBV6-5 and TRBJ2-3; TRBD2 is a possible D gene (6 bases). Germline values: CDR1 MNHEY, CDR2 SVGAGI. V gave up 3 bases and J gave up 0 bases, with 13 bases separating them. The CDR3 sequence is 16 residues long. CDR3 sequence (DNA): TGTGCCAGCAGTTATTCCGGGACTCTTAGCACAGATACGCAGTATTTT. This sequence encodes CASSYSGTLSTDTQYF.

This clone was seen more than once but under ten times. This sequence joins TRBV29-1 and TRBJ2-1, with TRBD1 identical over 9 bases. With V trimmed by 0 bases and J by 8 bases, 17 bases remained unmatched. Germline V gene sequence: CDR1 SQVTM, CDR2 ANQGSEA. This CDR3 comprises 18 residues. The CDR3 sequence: CSVEDDRQGTGSLDEQFF. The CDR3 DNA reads TGCAGCGTTGAAGATGACAGACAGGGGACAGGGTCGCTGGATGAGCAGTTCTTC.

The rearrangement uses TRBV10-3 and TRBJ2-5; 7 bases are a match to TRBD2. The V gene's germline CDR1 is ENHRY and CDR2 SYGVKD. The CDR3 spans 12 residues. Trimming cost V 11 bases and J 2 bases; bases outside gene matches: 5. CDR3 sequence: CAAGTTQETQYF. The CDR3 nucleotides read TGTGCCGCGGGGACTACACAAGAGACCCAGTACTTC.

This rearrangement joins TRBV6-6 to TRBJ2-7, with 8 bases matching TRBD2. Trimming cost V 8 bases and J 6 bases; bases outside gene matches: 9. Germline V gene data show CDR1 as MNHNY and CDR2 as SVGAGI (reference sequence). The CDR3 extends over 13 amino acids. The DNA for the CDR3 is TGTGCCAGCCGATCTCCGGGGGGGCCCGAGCAGTACTTC. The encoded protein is CASRSPGGPEQYF.

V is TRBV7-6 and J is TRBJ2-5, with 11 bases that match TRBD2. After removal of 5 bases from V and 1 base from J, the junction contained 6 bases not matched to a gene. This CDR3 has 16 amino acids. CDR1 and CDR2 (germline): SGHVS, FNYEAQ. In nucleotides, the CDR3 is TGTGCCAGCAGCCGCCTAGCGGGGGGAGTCCAAGAGACCCAGTACTTC. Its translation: CASSRLAGGVQETQYF.